This T cell receptor beta chain was observed in a study of blood T cell repertoires in COVID-19. Study-wide background: The samples span acute and convalescent COVID-19 from the United States, Italy and Spain. T cells, B-cell-depleted T cells, or PBMCs supplied cDNA or gDNA.

The CDR3 is made up of 14 amino acids. With 7 bases removed from V and 0 bases from J, the gap between germline ends came to 12 bases. CDR1 is SEHNR and CDR2 is FQNEAQ in the germline V gene (reference sequence). Some clones are missing from TCRdb's copy, which holds only in-frame ones; the method was immunoSEQ multiplex PCR. The sample consists of 180,000 or so clones, around 83% of them appearing once. Sequencing was carried out using peripheral blood. V gene TRBV7-9 combines with J gene TRBJ1-2; D gene uncertain. This TCR came from a man aged 18 to 30 with acute or convalescent COVID-19. CDR3: CASTLVSSNYGYTF. CDR3 bases: TGTGCCAGCACTCTAGTCTCCTCTAACTATGGCTACACCTTC.